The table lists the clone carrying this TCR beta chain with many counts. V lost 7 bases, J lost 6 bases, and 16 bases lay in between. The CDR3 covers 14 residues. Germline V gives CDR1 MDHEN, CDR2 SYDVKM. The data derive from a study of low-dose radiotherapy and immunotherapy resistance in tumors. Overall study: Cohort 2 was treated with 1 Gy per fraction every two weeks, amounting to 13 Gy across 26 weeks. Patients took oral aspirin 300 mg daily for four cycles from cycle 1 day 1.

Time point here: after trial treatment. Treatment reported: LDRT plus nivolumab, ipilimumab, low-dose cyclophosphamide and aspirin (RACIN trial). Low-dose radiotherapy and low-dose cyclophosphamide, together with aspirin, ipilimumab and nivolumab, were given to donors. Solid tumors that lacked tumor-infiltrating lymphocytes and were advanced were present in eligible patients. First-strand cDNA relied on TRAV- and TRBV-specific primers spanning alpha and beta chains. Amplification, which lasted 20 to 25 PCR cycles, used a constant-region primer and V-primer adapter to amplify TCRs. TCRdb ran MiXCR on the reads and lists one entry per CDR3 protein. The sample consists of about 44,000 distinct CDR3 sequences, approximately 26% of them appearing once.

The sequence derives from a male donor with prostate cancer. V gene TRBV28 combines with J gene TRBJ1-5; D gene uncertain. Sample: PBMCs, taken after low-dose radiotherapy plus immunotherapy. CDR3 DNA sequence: TGTGCCAGCACCTCGATAGGAGTCTTTCAGCCCCAGCATTTT. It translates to CASTSIGVFQPQHF.